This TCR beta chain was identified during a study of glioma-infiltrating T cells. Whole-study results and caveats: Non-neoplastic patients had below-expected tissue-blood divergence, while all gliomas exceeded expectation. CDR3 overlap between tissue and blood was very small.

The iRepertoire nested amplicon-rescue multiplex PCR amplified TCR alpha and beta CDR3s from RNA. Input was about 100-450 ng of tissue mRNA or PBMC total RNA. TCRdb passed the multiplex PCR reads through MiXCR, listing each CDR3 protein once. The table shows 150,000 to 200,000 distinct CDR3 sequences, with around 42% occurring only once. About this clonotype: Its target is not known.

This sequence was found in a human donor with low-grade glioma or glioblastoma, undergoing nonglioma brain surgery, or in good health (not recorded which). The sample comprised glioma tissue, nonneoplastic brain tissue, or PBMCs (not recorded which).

CDR3 sequence: CASRQSLAHTGELFF. The DNA of the CDR3 is TGCGCCAGCAGACAGTCACTAGCGCATACCGGGGAGCTGTTTTTT. The rearrangement links TRBV5-1 to TRBJ2-2, with 7 bases lining up with TRBD2. The ends lost 5 bases at V and 5 bases at J; junction bases unmatched: 9. This CDR3 is built from 15 residues. CDR1 is SGHRS, CDR2 YFSETQ, per germline.